The 31 T cell receptor beta chains in this list originate from one sample, sequenced in a study of shared clonotypes between healthy human individuals. Sequenced by immunoSEQ multiplex PCR; TCRdb stores in-frame clones only, minus some. The data show about 660,000 clones, with approximately 79% seen just once and roughly 1.7% held by the top ten. Sample: memory CD4+ T cells sorted from blood. The subset was: CD45RA-negative fraction. All receptors come from a woman aged 25 to 39 in good health.

This chain uses TRBV19 with TRBJ2-5; 9 nucleotides match TRBD1. This CDR3 region has 14 residues. Trimming at V came to 5 bases and at J to 5 bases, leaving 6 bases not matched to a gene. CDR1 is LNHDA, CDR2 SQIVND, per germline (reference sequence). Here the CDR3 reads CASSDTGGAETQYF. The CDR3 DNA follows: TGTGCCAGTAGTGATACAGGGGGCGCTGAGACCCAGTACTTC.

The table lists this clone with many counts. Other DNA sequences within the sample encode an identical CDR3. The chain has TRBV2 and TRBJ1-5, with 10 positions matching TRBD1. The CDR3 has 15 amino acids. The V gene's germline CDR1 is SNHLY and CDR2 FYNNEI. V dropped 1 base and J dropped 7; count of bases not matched to a gene: 4. The CDR3 DNA follows: TGTGCCAGCAGTGAAGAGGGACAGGGGCAGCAGCCCCAGCATTTT. It specifies CASSEEGQGQQPQHF. The variable domain in full, with the rest retrieved from reference TRBV2 and TRBJ1-5, is EPEVTQTPSHQVTQMGQEVILRCVPISNHLYFYWYRQILGQKVEFLVSFYNNEISEKSEIFDDQFSVERPDGSNFTLKIRSTKLEDSAMYFCASSEEGQGQQPQHFGDGTRLSIL.

This rearrangement joins TRBV18 to TRBJ2-1; 10 nucleotides agree with TRBD1. The germline V gene encodes CDR1 KGHSH and CDR2 LQKENI. V was pared by 1 base and J by 7 bases, with 10 bases of the junction left unmatched. This CDR3 has 17 amino acids. This chain's CDR3 is CASSPLASGTGENEQFF. The CDR3 nucleotides are TGTGCCAGCTCACCACTCGCCTCCGGGACAGGGGAGAATGAGCAGTTCTTC.

The rearrangement joins TRBV6-1 to TRBJ1-5; 8 bases are a match to TRBD1. The CDR3 spans 14 residues. V gave up 7 bases and J gave up 6 bases; unmatched junction bases: 8. Per the germline V gene, CDR1 is MNHNS and CDR2 is SASEGT. The CDR3 protein is CASTHGQGSQPQHF. CDR3 nucleotide sequence: TGTGCCAGCACCCACGGACAGGGAAGTCAGCCCCAGCATTTT.

This clone was seen ten or more times. J is TRBJ1-5 and V is TRBV30, with 11 bases matching TRBD1. The V and J ends lost 5 bases and 0 bases, in that order; junction bases with no gene match: 9. From germline, CDR1 is GTSNPN and CDR2 SVGIG (reference sequence). The CDR3 is 17 residues long. CDR3 sequence (DNA): TGTGCCTGGTCCCGGGACAGGGGGTATGGTAGCAATCAGCCCCAGCATTTT. It encodes CAWSRDRGYGSNQPQHF.

The sample holds a few counts of this clone. The V gene is TRBV6-4, the J gene TRBJ2-2; 10 bases map to TRBD1. The CDR3 contains 14 residues. Germline loops: CDR1 MRHNA, CDR2 SNTAGT. J lost 6 bases, V lost 2 bases, and 0 bases had no gene match. CDR3 loop: CASSDGQGAGELFF. CDR3 coding DNA: TGTGCCAGCAGTGACGGACAGGGGGCCGGGGAGCTGTTTTTT.

This chain joins TRBV28 and TRBJ1-2; TRBD1 matches at 9 bases. This CDR3 comprises 14 residues. Germline trimming cut 3 bases from V and 7 bases from J; bases unmatched to any gene: 6. CDR1 is MDHEN, CDR2 SYDVKM, per germline. The CDR3 protein is CASSFPGQGSGYTF. The DNA for the CDR3 is TGTGCCAGCAGTTTCCCGGGACAGGGATCTGGCTACACCTTC.

The V gene is TRBV9, the J gene TRBJ2-3, with D hard to call. The V end was cut by 2 bases, the J end by 4 bases, with 11 bases between. Germline V gene sequence: CDR1 SGDLS, CDR2 YYNGEE. This CDR3 spans 14 amino acids. CDR3 loop: CASSVTPWADTQYF. CDR3 nucleotide sequence: TGTGCCAGCAGCGTCACACCGTGGGCAGATACGCAGTATTTT.

V usage is TRBV15 and J usage is TRBJ1-3, with D uncertain. The germline CDR1 and CDR2 sequences are LNHNV and YYDKDF (reference sequence). The V and J ends lost 3 bases and 2 bases respectively, with 5 bases between them. The length of the CDR3 is 13 residues. In DNA, the CDR3 is TGTGCCACCAGCAGCTACACTGGAAACACCATATATTTT. It yields the protein CATSSYTGNTIYF.

The rearrangement uses TRBV10-2 and TRBJ2-7; D is unclear. This CDR3 contains 16 residues. V was trimmed by 2 bases and J by 3 bases, leaving 17 bases between them. The germline V gene encodes CDR1 WSHSY and CDR2 SAAADI. DNA for the CDR3: TGCGCCAGCAGTGAGCTAATACAACGGCTTAGCTACGAGCAGTACTTC. Its protein is CASSELIQRLSYEQYF.

The chain combines TRBV9 with TRBJ2-3, with 7 positions matching TRBD2. The trim removed 3 bases at V and 1 base at J, leaving 8 bases unmatched. CDR3 length equals 16 residues. Germline V CDR1 and CDR2: SGDLS, YYNGEE. The CDR3 DNA reads TGTGCCAGCAGCGACTCGCGCGGGAGCGGCACAGATACGCAGTATTTT. This gives the protein CASSDSRGSGTDTQYF.

About this clone: Different DNA sequences within this sample yield the same CDR3. The chain has TRBV7-3 and TRBJ2-1; D not resolved. The V gene lost 2 bases and the J gene lost 3 bases, with 5 bases spanning the gap. Germline loops: CDR1 SGHTA, CDR2 FQGTGA. The CDR3 is 13 amino acids. This CDR3 is CASSLASYNEQFF. The CDR3 DNA reads TGTGCCAGCAGCTTAGCCAGCTACAATGAGCAGTTCTTC.

As to this clone: The sample carries other DNA sequences with the same CDR3. The V gene is TRBV6-5, the J gene TRBJ2-7; 9 bases map to TRBD1. Germline CDR1 is MNHEY and CDR2 is SVGAGI. This CDR3 region has 15 residues. V was clipped by 6 bases and J by 2 bases; unmatched bases: 8. The CDR3: CASSSPGQGTYEQYF. CDR3 DNA: TGTGCCAGCAGCTCTCCGGGACAGGGAACCTACGAGCAGTACTTC.

The V and J genes are TRBV15 and TRBJ2-7; D gene unclear. This CDR3 is 15 amino acids long. Germline V gene data show CDR1 as LNHNV and CDR2 as YYDKDF (reference sequence). Trimming took 0 bases from V and 2 from J, leaving 11 bases between them. CDR3: CATSRDMAITYEQYF. CDR3 DNA sequence: TGTGCCACCAGCAGAGATATGGCGATAACCTACGAGCAGTACTTC.

This clone was seen a handful of times. The chain has TRBV30 and TRBJ2-3, with 11 bases matching TRBD2. The CDR3 loop spans 15 amino acids. Germline CDR1 is GTSNPN and CDR2 is SVGIG (reference sequence). With V trimmed by 4 bases and J by 5 bases, 8 bases remained unmatched. CDR3 DNA sequence: TGTGCCTGGAACGAACTAGCGGGAGCTGTAGATACGCAGTATTTT. Protein: CAWNELAGAVDTQYF.

The chain uses TRBV6-5 and TRBJ2-5; D is unclear. The CDR3 runs to 13 residues. V lost 6 bases and J 7 bases, leaving 15 bases between the germline ends. The V gene's germline CDR1 is MNHEY and CDR2 SVGAGI. As DNA, the CDR3 is TGTGCCAGCAGCCTCCCAGCCTCCGGGACCCAGTACTTC. Its translation: CASSLPASGTQYF.

The chain is built from TRBV21-1 and TRBJ2-7; whether TRBD1, the table's D call, matches the DNA was not checked. TRBV21-1 is designated a pseudogene. The CDR3 length is 14 residues. CDR3 in DNA: TGTGCCAGCAGCAAAGGTGACAGGGGCTACGAGCAGTACTTC. This encodes CASSKGDRGYEQYF.

This sequence joins TRBV5-1 and TRBJ2-1; TRBD2 matches at 8 bases. From germline, CDR1 is SGHRS and CDR2 YFSETQ. After removal of 0 bases from V and 4 bases from J, the junction contained 3 bases not matched to a gene. The CDR3 covers 15 residues. The CDR3 sequence is CASSLEIAGYNEQFF. The CDR3 coding sequence is TGCGCCAGCAGCTTGGAGATAGCGGGGTACAATGAGCAGTTCTTC.

This chain connects TRBV19 to TRBJ1-4; no reliable D call. The germline CDR1 and CDR2 sequences are LNHDA and SQIVND (reference sequence). The length of the CDR3 is 17 residues. V was shortened by 6 bases and J by 6 bases, with 23 bases between the two germline ends. The CDR3 spells CASRLPGPLSSDEKLFF. For the CDR3, the DNA is TGTGCCAGTAGACTTCCGGGCCCCCTCAGTTCGGATGAAAAACTGTTTTTT. The variable domain in full, with the rest retrieved from reference TRBV19 and TRBJ1-4, is DGGITQSPKYLFRKEGQNVTLSCEQNLNHDAMYWYRQDPGQGLRLIYYSQIVNDFQKGDIAEGYSVSREKKESFPLTVTSAQKNPTAFYLCASRLPGPLSSDEKLFFGSGTQLSVL.

This clone came up a few times. The chain is built from TRBV19 and TRBJ1-5; maybe TRBD1 (5 bases). The V gene's germline CDR1 is LNHDA and CDR2 SQIVND (reference sequence). The CDR3 extends over 16 amino acids. V was pared by 0 bases and J by 0 bases, with 9 bases between. CDR3 sequence reads: CASSIEGVHSNQPQHF. The CDR3 DNA sequence: TGTGCCAGTAGTATAGAAGGGGTTCATAGCAATCAGCCCCAGCATTTT.

The chain uses TRBV18 and TRBJ2-1; 7 positions match TRBD1. Germline V lookup: CDR1 KGHSH, CDR2 LQKENI. Unmatched junction bases numbered 5, after V lost 3 bases and J lost 0 bases. The CDR3 length is 16 residues. The CDR3 spells CASSPRDSISYNEQFF. CDR3 in DNA: TGTGCCAGCTCACCTCGGGACAGCATCTCCTACAATGAGCAGTTCTTC. The whole variable domain, filled in from reference TRBV18 and TRBJ2-1, reads NAGVMQNPRHLVRRRGQEARLRCSPMKGHSHVYWYRQLPEEGLKFMVYLQKENIIDESGMPKERFSAEFPKEGPSILRIQQVVRGDSAAYFCASSPRDSISYNEQFFGPGTRLTVL.

In this sample, this clone turned up a few times. The genes are TRBV27 and TRBJ2-5; 7 bases fit TRBD2. The CDR3 totals 15 residues. Trimming cost V 5 bases and J 5 bases; bases outside gene matches: 11. Germline V gives CDR1 MNHEY, CDR2 SMNVEV (reference sequence). The CDR3 spells CASSPSPGGWETQYF. The CDR3 DNA reads TGTGCCAGCAGTCCATCCCCGGGGGGATGGGAGACCCAGTACTTC.

The CDR3 region has the DNA TGTGCCAGCAGTTGGAACGTCCCCGGGACAGGGAATGGCTACACCTTC. Protein sequence: CASSWNVPGTGNGYTF. This rearrangement joins TRBV28 to TRBJ1-2, with TRBD1 matching over 9 bases. Germline V gene data show CDR1 as MDHEN and CDR2 as SYDVKM. The junction had 12 bases not matched to a gene; V was cut back by 4 bases and J by 6 bases. The CDR3 length is 16 residues.

This chain joins TRBV29-1 and TRBJ1-1; no clear D gene. Trimming took off 3 bases at V and 0 bases at J, with 14 bases between the two ends. The germline V gene has CDR1 SQVTM and CDR2 ANQGSEA. There are 15 residues in the CDR3. DNA for the CDR3: TGCAGCGTTGATGAAGGGCTCCACATGAACACTGAAGCTTTCTTT. Its protein product is CSVDEGLHMNTEAFF.

The V and J genes are TRBV6-1 and TRBJ2-1; D not certain. Trimming cost V 1 base and J 6 bases, with 16 bases left between them. The germline V gene encodes CDR1 MNHNS and CDR2 SASEGT. The CDR3 consists of 16 residues. In DNA form, the CDR3 reads TGTGCCAGCAGTGAAGGGGTGGCGTTTATGTTCAATGAGCAGTTCTTC. As protein: CASSEGVAFMFNEQFF.

This sequence joins TRBV6-1 and TRBJ1-2; D might be TRBD1 (6 bases). The germline CDR1 and CDR2 sequences are MNHNS and SASEGT. The CDR3 sequence is 13 residues long. With 8 bases removed from V and 4 bases from J, the gap between germline ends came to 14 bases. CDR3 region: CASAQGWGYGYTF. In nucleotides, the CDR3 is TGTGCCAGCGCACAGGGCTGGGGCTATGGCTACACCTTC.

V and J are TRBV5-1 and TRBJ2-5; no reliable D call. CDR3 length: 13 residues. V gave up 0 bases and J gave up 4 bases, with 7 bases separating them. CDR1 is SGHRS and CDR2 is YFSETQ in the germline V gene. The CDR3 loop reads CASSLGPPETQYF. In DNA, the CDR3 is TGCGCCAGCAGCTTGGGCCCACCAGAGACCCAGTACTTC.

This clone was detected ten times or more. Other DNA sequences from this sample encode an identical CDR3 as well. This rearrangement joins TRBV19 to TRBJ1-1, with D possibly matching TRBD1 (5 bases). The V end lost 5 bases, the J end lost 7 bases, and 11 bases lay between the germline ends. The CDR3 loop spans 12 amino acids. The germline CDR1 and CDR2 sequences are LNHDA and SQIVND (reference sequence). Written as DNA, the CDR3 is TGTGCCAGTAGTCAGGGAAGTTTTGAAGCTTTCTTT. Its translation is CASSQGSFEAFF.

This clone was seen many times. V is TRBV6-1 and J is TRBJ2-2, with 13 bases identical to TRBD2. The V gene end was trimmed by 1 base and the J gene end by 9 bases; junction bases not matched to a gene: 2. This CDR3 is 15 amino acids long. CDR1 is MNHNS and CDR2 is SASEGT in the germline V gene. The CDR3 spells CASSEGTSGRRELFF. DNA for the CDR3: TGTGCCAGCAGTGAAGGGACTAGCGGGAGACGGGAGCTGTTTTTT.

The rearrangement joins TRBV15 to TRBJ1-4, with D perhaps matching TRBD1 (5 bases). V lost 0 bases and J lost 3, with 5 bases in between. Germline values: CDR1 LNHNV, CDR2 YYDKDF (reference sequence). This CDR3 is 14 amino acids long. The CDR3 DNA follows: TGTGCCACCAGCAGAGAGGGGGCTAATGAAAAACTGTTTTTT. The encoded protein is CATSREGANEKLFF.

This chain joins TRBV6-1 and TRBJ2-1; TRBD1 is a possible D gene (6 bases). V dropped 0 bases and J dropped 4 bases, with 10 bases sitting between them. CDR1 and CDR2 (germline): MNHNS, SASEGT. The CDR3 is 15 residues long. CDR3 residues: CASSEAGQGYNEQFF. In DNA form, the CDR3 reads TGTGCCAGCAGTGAAGCGGGACAAGGATACAATGAGCAGTTCTTC.